Following are 10 T cell receptor beta chains from one sample sequenced in a study of T cells in Graves' hyperthyroidism and ophthalmopathy. There were TCR beta CDR3 regions amplified from RNA transcripts. In the first-round RT-PCR of the TCR CDR3, the HTBI primer set was used. Each CDR3 protein gets one entry after TCRdb re-called the multiplex PCR reads with MiXCR. The profile shows fewer than 900,000 distinct CDR3 sequences, roughly 15% of them singletons. The sample was blood. The source is a man between 18 and 29 years old with Graves' hyperthyroidism.

The rearrangement links TRBV11-3 to TRBJ2-1, with 9 bases identical to TRBD2. CDR1 is SGHNT, CDR2 YENEEA, per germline. The CDR3 is 16 amino acids. V was clipped by 3 bases and J by 6 bases; unmatched bases: 9. The CDR3 reads CASSFPPAGGSNEQFF. In DNA, the CDR3 is TGTGCCAGCAGCTTCCCCCCCGCGGGAGGGAGCAATGAGCAGTTCTTC.

At least ten counts were recorded for this clonotype. The genes are TRBV2 and TRBJ2-5; no firm D call. CDR1 SNHLY and CDR2 FYNNEI come from the germline V gene. The CDR3 covers 13 residues. Between the trimmed V and J ends, which lost 8 bases and 5 bases, there was a span of 15 bases. The CDR3 DNA reads as TGTGCCAGCCCCGGCGGCAGCCGGGAGACCCAGTACTTC. Its protein is CASPGGSRETQYF.

For the CDR3, the DNA is TGTGCCAGCACCGCCCAGGGCCCGAACACTGAAGCTTTCTTT. Its protein is CASTAQGPNTEAFF. The J gene is TRBJ1-1, the V gene TRBV6-2 or TRBV6-3, with a weak D call TRBD1 (5 bases). CDR3 length: 14 amino acids. Germline assignment: CDR1 MNHEY and CDR2 SVGEGT. The V end was cut by 7 bases, the J end by 1 base, with 13 bases between.

The V and J genes are TRBV28 and TRBJ1-4; 7 bases map to TRBD1. J lost 6 bases, V lost 6 bases, and 4 bases had no gene match. Germline lookup yields CDR1 MDHEN and CDR2 SYDVKM. This CDR3 comprises 13 residues. CDR3 in amino acids: CASSQGDDEKLFF. CDR3 coding DNA: TGTGCCAGCAGCCAGGGGGATGATGAAAAACTGTTTTTT.

In its sample, this clonotype was seen a few times. This sequence joins TRBV20-1 and TRBJ2-1, with 10 positions matching TRBD2. The CDR3 spans 16 residues. Trimming at V came to 3 bases and at J to 1 base, leaving 6 bases not matched to a gene. Germline CDR1 is DFQATT and CDR2 is SNEGSKA (reference sequence). DNA of the CDR3: TGCAGTGCTAGGGCCAGCGGGAGGGATTCCTACAATGAGCAGTTCTTC. Translating it yields CSARASGRDSYNEQFF.

This clonotype has at least ten counts. The rearrangement links TRBV9 to TRBJ2-7, with 11 bases identical to TRBD1. Germline trimming cut 5 bases from V and 4 bases from J; bases unmatched to any gene: 8. Germline loops: CDR1 SGDLS, CDR2 YYNGEE. CDR3 length: 15 residues. CDR3 region: CASSAGTGGSYEQYF. The DNA for the CDR3 is TGTGCCAGCAGTGCCGGGACAGGGGGTAGTTACGAGCAGTACTTC.

This clonotype has ten or more counts. The chain links TRBV28 to TRBJ1-2; 9 nucleotides align to TRBD1. Germline V gene sequence: CDR1 MDHEN, CDR2 SYDVKM. The J segment lost 3 bases and the V segment lost 2 bases, leaving 4 bases of the junction unmatched. The CDR3 consists of 15 residues. The CDR3 here is CASSLDRDRDYGYTF. CDR3 bases: TGTGCCAGCAGTTTAGACCGGGACAGGGACTATGGCTACACCTTC.

This clonotype appeared a few times. The chain combines TRBV20-1 with TRBJ2-1; possibly TRBD1 or TRBD2 for D (5 bases each). In germline, CDR1 is DFQATT, CDR2 SNEGSKA (reference sequence). The CDR3 is made up of 14 amino acids. Between the trimmed V and J ends, which lost 3 bases and 6 bases, there was a span of 15 bases. DNA of the CDR3: TGCAGTGCTAGTCCGGGACCCGGAGGCAATGAGCAGTTCTTC. This encodes CSASPGPGGNEQFF.

The CDR3 here is CASTSGLGIRLAGGPETQYF. The CDR3 coding sequence is TGTGCCAGCACCTCGGGATTGGGGATCCGGCTAGCGGGAGGGCCAGAGACCCAGTACTTC. The rearrangement uses TRBV5-6 and TRBJ2-5; 12 nucleotides agree with TRBD2. The CDR3 extends over 20 amino acids. The germline V gene has CDR1 SGHDT and CDR2 YYEEEE. After removal of 6 bases from V and 4 bases from J, the junction contained 22 bases not matched to a gene.

In this sample, this clonotype turned up many times. The CDR3, as DNA: TGTGCCAGCAGTGAACGGGCAGGGAGTTCACCCCTCCACTTT. As protein: CASSERAGSSPLHF. V gene TRBV2 combines with J gene TRBJ1-6, with a tentative D call TRBD1 (5 bases). CDR1 is SNHLY, CDR2 FYNNEI, per germline. This CDR3 spans 14 amino acids. V was pared by 2 bases and J by 9 bases, with 11 bases between.